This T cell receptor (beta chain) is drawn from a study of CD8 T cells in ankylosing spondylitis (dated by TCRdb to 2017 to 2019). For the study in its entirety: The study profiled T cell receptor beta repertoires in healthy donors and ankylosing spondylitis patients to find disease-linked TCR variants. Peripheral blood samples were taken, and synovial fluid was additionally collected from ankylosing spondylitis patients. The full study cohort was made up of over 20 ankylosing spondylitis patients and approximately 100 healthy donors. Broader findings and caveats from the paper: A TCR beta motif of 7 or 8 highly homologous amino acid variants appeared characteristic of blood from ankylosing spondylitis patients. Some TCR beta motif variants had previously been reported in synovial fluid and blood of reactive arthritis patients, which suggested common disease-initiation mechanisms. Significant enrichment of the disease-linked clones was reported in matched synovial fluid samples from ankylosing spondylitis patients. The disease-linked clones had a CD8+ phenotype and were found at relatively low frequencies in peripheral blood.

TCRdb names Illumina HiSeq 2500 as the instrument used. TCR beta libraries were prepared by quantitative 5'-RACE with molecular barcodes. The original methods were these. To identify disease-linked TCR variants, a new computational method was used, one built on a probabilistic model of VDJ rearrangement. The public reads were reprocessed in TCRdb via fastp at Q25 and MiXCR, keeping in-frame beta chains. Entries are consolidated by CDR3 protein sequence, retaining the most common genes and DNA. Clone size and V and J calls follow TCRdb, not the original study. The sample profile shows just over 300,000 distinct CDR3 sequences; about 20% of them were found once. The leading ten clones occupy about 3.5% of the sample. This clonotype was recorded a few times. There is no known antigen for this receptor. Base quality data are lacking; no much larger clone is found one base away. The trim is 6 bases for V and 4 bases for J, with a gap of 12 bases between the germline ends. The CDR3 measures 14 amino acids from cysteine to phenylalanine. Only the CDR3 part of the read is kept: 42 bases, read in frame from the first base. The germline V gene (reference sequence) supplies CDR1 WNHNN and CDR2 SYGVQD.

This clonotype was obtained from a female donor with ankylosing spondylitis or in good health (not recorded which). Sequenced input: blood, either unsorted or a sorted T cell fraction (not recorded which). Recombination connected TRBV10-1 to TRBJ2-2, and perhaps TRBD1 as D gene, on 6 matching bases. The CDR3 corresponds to CASRPQGSTGELFF. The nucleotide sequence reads TGCGCCAGCAGACCGCAGGGGAGCACCGGGGAGCTGTTTTTT.